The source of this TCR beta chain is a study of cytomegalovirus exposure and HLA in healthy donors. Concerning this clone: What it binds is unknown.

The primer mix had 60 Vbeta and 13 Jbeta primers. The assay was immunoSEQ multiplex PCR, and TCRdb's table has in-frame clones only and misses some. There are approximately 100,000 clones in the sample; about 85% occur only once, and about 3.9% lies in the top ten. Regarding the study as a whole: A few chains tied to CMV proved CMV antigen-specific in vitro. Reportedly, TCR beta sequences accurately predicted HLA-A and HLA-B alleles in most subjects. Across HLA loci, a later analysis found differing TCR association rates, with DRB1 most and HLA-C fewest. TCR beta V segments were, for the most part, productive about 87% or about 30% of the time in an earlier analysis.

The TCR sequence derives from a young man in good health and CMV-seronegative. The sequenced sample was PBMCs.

CDR3 sequence: CASKQGNDQPQHF. The DNA for the CDR3 is TGTGCCAGCAAACAGGGCAATGATCAGCCCCAGCATTTT. The chain links TRBV6-1 to TRBJ1-5; TRBD1 is a possible D gene (6 bases). The germline gives CDR1 MNHNS, CDR2 SASEGT. The CDR3 is made up of 13 amino acids. The V and J ends lost 7 bases and 5 bases respectively, with 12 bases between them.